The 15 T cell receptor beta chains below all came from one sample that was sequenced in a study of OX40 agonist ivuxolimab in advanced cancers. Sequenced by immunoSEQ multiplex PCR; TCRdb stores in-frame clones only, minus some. The sample holds about 61,000 clones, around four fifths seen once. The source was CD4+ or CD8+ T cells sorted from blood, collected in a trial of the OX40 agonist ivuxolimab. Source of these receptors: an adult with an advanced solid tumor such as melanoma, head and neck, liver or kidney cancer.

The V and J genes are TRBV28 and TRBJ2-3; D gene ambiguous. The CDR3 totals 14 residues. Germline V gene data show CDR1 as MDHEN and CDR2 as SYDVKM. V lost 3 bases, J lost 4 bases, and 11 bases lay in between. CDR3 DNA: TGTGCCAGCAGTTTCCCCCCGGGCTCAGATACGCAGTATTTT. Its translation is CASSFPPGSDTQYF.

The rearrangement joins TRBV18 to TRBJ2-7; 9 nucleotides match TRBD1. Germline CDR1 reads KGHSH; CDR2 reads LQKENI. CDR3 length: 17 residues. V lost 6 bases to trimming and J lost 5 bases; unmatched junction nucleotides: 17. CDR3 sequence: CASSRGNRDRVPHEQYF. Here the CDR3 DNA reads TGTGCCAGCTCTCGCGGGAACCGGGACAGGGTCCCCCACGAGCAGTACTTC.

As for this clone: The junction and the germline gene differ at one end; a read error may be behind it. V usage is TRBV5-1 and J usage is TRBJ1-2; no clear D. Germline-derived CDR1 and CDR2 are SGHRS and YFSETQ. CDR3 length: 15 residues. In DNA, the CDR3 is TGTGCCAGCAGCTTGCCAGGCAGCCTTGCCTATGGCTACACCTTC. It specifies CASSLPGSLAYGYTF.

The V gene is TRBV9, the J gene TRBJ2-2; perhaps TRBD1 as D (6 bases). CDR1 is SGDLS and CDR2 is YYNGEE in the germline V gene. The CDR3 spans 17 residues. Trimming cost V 4 bases and J 4 bases, with 20 bases left between them. The CDR3 here is CASSPPPSRGGTGELFF. CDR3 nucleotides: TGTGCCAGCAGCCCCCCGCCGTCCAGGGGTGGCACCGGGGAGCTGTTTTTT.

The chain carries TRBV18 and TRBJ1-6; possible D gene TRBD1, 5 bases. This CDR3 region has 16 residues. Germline loops: CDR1 KGHSH, CDR2 LQKENI. Trimming pared 3 bases from V and 9 bases from J, leaving 18 bases between. In DNA form, the CDR3 reads TGTGCCAGCTCACCGAGGGATCCGCAGGGAAGTTCACCCCTCCACTTT. Encoded protein: CASSPRDPQGSSPLHF. Combining the CDR3 with reference TRBV18 and TRBJ1-6 gives the whole variable domain NAGVMQNPRHLVRRRGQEARLRCSPMKGHSHVYWYRQLPEEGLKFMVYLQKENIIDESGMPKERFSAEFPKEGPSILRIQQVVRGDSAAYFCASSPRDPQGSSPLHFGNGTRLTVT.

The gene calls are TRBV7-8 and TRBJ1-1; D is possibly TRBD1 (5 bases). The CDR3 is made up of 13 amino acids. Germline V CDR1 and CDR2: SGHVS, FQNEAQ. V was trimmed by 5 bases and J by 5 bases, leaving 12 bases between them. The CDR3 DNA reads TGTGCCAGCAGCGACCAGGGAGATACTGAAGCTTTCTTT. Protein sequence: CASSDQGDTEAFF.

This clone appeared many times. The chain joins TRBV19 to TRBJ1-2, with 8 bases aligning to TRBD1. This CDR3 contains 15 residues. Trimming took 5 bases from V and 4 from J; bases not matched to a gene: 9. Germline values: CDR1 LNHDA, CDR2 SQIVND (reference sequence). The CDR3 bases are TGTGCCAGTAGTGAGGACAGGGAACGGAGCTATGGCTACACCTTC. Residues: CASSEDRERSYGYTF.

This rearrangement joins TRBV4-3 to TRBJ2-5; 13 positions agree with TRBD2. Losses at the gene ends were 0 bases for V and 4 bases for J; bases not matched to a gene: 2. This CDR3 has 16 residues. Germline V gene lookup returns CDR1 LGHNA and CDR2 YSLEER. The CDR3 bases are TGCGCCAGCAGCCAAGAGCGGACTAGCGGGGGAGAGACCCAGTACTTC. Translated: CASSQERTSGGETQYF.

This sequence joins TRBV19 and TRBJ1-5; D gene ambiguous. In germline, CDR1 is LNHDA, CDR2 SQIVND (reference sequence). Between the trimmed V and J ends, which lost 6 bases and 0 bases, there was a span of 12 bases. The CDR3 is 15 amino acids. The CDR3 coding sequence is TGTGCCAGTAGACCCCAGTCCTTTAGCAATCAGCCCCAGCATTTT. Protein: CASRPQSFSNQPQHF.

The J gene is TRBJ1-3, the V gene TRBV18; D is uncertain. Per the germline V gene, CDR1 is KGHSH and CDR2 is LQKENI. The ends were cut back, 3 bases at V and 1 base at J, with 13 bases in the middle. The CDR3 totals 16 residues. CDR3 sequence reads: CASSPASRGSGNTIYF. CDR3 sequence (DNA): TGTGCCAGCTCACCCGCATCCCGCGGGTCTGGAAACACCATATATTTT.

This chain joins TRBV5-4 and TRBJ2-2; 8 bases agree with TRBD1. Losses at the gene ends were 3 bases for V and 4 bases for J; bases not matched to a gene: 8. The V gene's germline CDR1 is SGHNT and CDR2 YYREEE (reference sequence). The CDR3 runs 16 residues. The CDR3 loop is CASSSGQGLTTGELFF. The DNA of the CDR3 is TGTGCCAGCAGCTCAGGACAGGGCCTTACCACCGGGGAGCTGTTTTTT.

This rearrangement joins TRBV30 to TRBJ1-2, with 11 bases lining up with TRBD1. In germline, CDR1 is GTSNPN, CDR2 SVGIG (reference sequence). The trim removed 0 bases at V and 9 bases at J, leaving 9 bases unmatched. There are 15 residues in the CDR3. The CDR3 region has the DNA TGTGCCTGGAGTGTACCCGGACAGGGGGCGATCAGCTACACCTTC. Translating gives CAWSVPGQGAISYTF.

The chain is built from TRBV6-1 and TRBJ1-4, with D perhaps TRBD1 (5 bases). Germline V gene sequence: CDR1 MNHNS, CDR2 SASEGT. The CDR3 is 16 residues long. Trimming removed 4 bases from V and 7 bases from J, with 19 bases in between. The CDR3 loop reads CASSGRPGKWSEKLFF. CDR3 in DNA: TGTGCCAGCAGTGGTCGCCCAGGGAAGTGGAGTGAAAAACTGTTTTTT.

V and J are TRBV5-1 and TRBJ2-5, with TRBD2 matching 9 bases. J gave up 2 bases and V 3 bases, and 5 bases lay outside the gene matches. Per germline, CDR1 SGHRS and CDR2 YFSETQ. CDR3 length: 15 residues. DNA for the CDR3: TGCGCCAGCAGCTCACAAAGCGGGGGGCAAGAGACCCAGTACTTC. This encodes CASSSQSGGQETQYF. The full variable domain, with the rest looked up from reference TRBV5-1 and TRBJ2-5, is KAGVTQTPRYLIKTRGQQVTLSCSPISGHRSVSWYQQTPGQGLQFLFEYFSETQRNKGNFPGRFSGRQFSNSRSEMNVSTLELGDSALYLCASSSQSGGQETQYFGPGTRLLVL.

V gene TRBV28 combines with J gene TRBJ2-7; D possibly corresponds to TRBD2 (6 bases). The germline V gene has CDR1 MDHEN and CDR2 SYDVKM. The V gene lost 3 bases and the J gene lost 1 base, with 25 bases spanning the gap. The CDR3 is 19 residues long. The CDR3 here is CASSLGSPGLGTRSYEQYF. In nucleotides, the CDR3 is TGTGCCAGCAGTTTGGGGTCCCCCGGTCTTGGGACTCGATCCTACGAGCAGTACTTC.